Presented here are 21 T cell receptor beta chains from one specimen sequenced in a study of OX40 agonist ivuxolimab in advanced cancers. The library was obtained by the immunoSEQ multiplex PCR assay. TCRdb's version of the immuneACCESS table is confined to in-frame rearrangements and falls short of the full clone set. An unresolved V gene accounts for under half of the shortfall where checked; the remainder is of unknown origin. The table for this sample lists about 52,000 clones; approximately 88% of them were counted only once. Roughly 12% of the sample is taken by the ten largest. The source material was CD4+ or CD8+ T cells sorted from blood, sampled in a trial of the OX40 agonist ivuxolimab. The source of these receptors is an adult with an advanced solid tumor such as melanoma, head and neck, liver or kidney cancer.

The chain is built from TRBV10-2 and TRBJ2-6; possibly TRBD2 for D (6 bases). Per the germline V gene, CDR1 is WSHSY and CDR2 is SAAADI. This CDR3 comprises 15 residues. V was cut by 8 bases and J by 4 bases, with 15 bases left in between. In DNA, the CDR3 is TGCGCCAGCCATGGAGGGGCGGCAGGGGCCAACGTCCTGACTTTC. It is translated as CASHGGAAGANVLTF.

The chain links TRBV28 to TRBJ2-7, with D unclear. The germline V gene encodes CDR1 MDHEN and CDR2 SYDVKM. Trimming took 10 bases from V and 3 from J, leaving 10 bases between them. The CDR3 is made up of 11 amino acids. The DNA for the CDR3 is TGTGCCATTGGGTCAAGCTACGAGCAGTACTTC. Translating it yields CAIGSSYEQYF.

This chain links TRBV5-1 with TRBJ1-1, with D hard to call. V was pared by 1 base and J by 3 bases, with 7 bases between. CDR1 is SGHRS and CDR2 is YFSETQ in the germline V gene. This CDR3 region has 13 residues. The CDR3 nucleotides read TGCGCCAGCAGCTTGACGGCGGACACTGAAGCTTTCTTT. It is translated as CASSLTADTEAFF.

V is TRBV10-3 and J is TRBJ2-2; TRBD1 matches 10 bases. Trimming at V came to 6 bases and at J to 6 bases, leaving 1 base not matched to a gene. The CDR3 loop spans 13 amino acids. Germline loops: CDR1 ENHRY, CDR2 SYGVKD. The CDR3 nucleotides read TGTGCCATCAGGGGACAGGGGTCCGGGGAGCTGTTTTTT. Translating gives CAIRGQGSGELFF.

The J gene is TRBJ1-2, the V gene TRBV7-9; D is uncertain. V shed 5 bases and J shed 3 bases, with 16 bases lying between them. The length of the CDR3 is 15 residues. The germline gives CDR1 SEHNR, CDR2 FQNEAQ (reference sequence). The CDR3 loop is CASSRLRTDHYGYTF. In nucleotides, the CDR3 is TGTGCCAGCAGCCGACTTCGGACGGATCACTATGGCTACACCTTC.

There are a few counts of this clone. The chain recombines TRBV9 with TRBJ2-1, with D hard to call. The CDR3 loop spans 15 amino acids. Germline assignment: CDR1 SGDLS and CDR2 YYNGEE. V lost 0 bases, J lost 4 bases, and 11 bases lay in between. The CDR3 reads CASSVGPARYNEQFF. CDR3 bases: TGTGCCAGCAGCGTAGGACCCGCTCGTTACAATGAGCAGTTCTTC.

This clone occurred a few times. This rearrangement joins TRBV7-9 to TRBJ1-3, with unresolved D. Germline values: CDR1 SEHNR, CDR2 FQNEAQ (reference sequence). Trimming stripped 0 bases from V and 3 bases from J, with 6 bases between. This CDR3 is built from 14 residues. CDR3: CASSLATGGNTIYF. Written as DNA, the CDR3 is TGTGCCAGCAGCTTAGCGACGGGTGGAAACACCATATATTTT.

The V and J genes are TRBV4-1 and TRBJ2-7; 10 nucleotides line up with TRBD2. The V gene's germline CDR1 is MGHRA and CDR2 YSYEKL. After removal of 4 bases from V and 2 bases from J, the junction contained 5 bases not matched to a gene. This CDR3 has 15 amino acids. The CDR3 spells CASSLGLADPYEQYF. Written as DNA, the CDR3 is TGCGCCAGCAGCCTTGGACTAGCGGACCCCTACGAGCAGTACTTC.

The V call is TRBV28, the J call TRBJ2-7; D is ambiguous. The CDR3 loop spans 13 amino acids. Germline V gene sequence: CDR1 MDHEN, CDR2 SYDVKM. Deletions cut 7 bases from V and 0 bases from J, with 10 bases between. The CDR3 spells CASKEFASYEQYF. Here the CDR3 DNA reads TGTGCCAGCAAGGAATTCGCCTCCTACGAGCAGTACTTC.

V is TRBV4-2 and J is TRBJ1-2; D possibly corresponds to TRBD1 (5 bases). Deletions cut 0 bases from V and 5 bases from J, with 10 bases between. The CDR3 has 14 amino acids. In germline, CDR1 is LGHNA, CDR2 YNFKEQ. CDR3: CASSQDKWGYGYTF. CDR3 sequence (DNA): TGTGCCAGCAGCCAAGATAAGTGGGGGTATGGCTACACCTTC.

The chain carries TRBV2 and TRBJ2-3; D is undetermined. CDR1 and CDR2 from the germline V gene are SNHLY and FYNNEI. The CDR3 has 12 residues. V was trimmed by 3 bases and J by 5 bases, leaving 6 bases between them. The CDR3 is CASSDLGDTQYF. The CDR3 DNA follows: TGTGCCAGCAGTGATTTGGGAGATACGCAGTATTTT.

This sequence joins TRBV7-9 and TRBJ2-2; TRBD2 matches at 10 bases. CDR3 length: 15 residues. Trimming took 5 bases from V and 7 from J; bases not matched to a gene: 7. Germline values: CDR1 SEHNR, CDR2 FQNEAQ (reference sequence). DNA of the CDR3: TGTGCCAGCAGCCCGAGCGGGGGGGCTGGCGGGGAGCTGTTTTTT. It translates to CASSPSGGAGGELFF.

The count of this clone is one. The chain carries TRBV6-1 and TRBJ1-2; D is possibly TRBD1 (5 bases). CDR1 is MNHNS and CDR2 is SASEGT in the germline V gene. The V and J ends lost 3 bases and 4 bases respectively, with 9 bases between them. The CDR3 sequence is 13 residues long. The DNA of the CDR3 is TGTGCCAGCAGTGAGGGACGGTCCTATGGCTACACCTTC. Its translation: CASSEGRSYGYTF.

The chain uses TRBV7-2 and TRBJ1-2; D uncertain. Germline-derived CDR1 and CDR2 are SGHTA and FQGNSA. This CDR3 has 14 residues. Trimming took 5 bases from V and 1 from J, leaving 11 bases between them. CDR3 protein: CASSRTVLNYGYTF. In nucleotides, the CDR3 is TGTGCCAGCAGCCGGACGGTCCTTAACTATGGCTACACCTTC.

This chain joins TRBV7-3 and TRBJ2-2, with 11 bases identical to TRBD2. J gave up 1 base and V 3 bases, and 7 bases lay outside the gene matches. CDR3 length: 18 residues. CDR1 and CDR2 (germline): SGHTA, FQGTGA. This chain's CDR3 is CASSLGRLAGLNTGELFF. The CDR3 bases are TGTGCCAGCAGCTTGGGGAGACTAGCGGGATTGAACACCGGGGAGCTGTTTTTT.

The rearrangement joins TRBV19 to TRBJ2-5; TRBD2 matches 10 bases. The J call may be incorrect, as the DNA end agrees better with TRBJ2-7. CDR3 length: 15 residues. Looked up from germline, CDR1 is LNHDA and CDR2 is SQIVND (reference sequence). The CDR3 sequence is CASSTSSGSPYEQYF. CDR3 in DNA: TGTGCCAGTAGTACCTCTAGCGGGAGCCCCTACGAGCAGTACTTC.

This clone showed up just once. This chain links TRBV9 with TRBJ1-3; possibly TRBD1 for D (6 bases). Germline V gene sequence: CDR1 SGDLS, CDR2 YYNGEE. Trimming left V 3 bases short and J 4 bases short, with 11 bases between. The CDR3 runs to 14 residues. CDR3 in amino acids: CASSASGQGNTIYF. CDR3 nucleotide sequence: TGTGCCAGCAGCGCCTCCGGACAGGGAAACACCATATATTTT.

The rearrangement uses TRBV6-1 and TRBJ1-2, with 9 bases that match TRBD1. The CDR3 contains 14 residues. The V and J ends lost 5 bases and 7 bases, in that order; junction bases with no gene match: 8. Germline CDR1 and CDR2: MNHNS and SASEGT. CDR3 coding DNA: TGTGCCAGCAGTACCGGACAGGGGATAGGTGGCTACACCTTC. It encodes CASSTGQGIGGYTF.

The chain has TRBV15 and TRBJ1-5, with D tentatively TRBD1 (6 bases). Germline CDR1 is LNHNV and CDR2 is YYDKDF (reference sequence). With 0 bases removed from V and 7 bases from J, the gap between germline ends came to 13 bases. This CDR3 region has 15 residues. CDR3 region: CATSRDLQGGQPQHF. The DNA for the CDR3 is TGTGCCACCAGCAGAGATCTACAGGGTGGCCAGCCCCAGCATTTT.

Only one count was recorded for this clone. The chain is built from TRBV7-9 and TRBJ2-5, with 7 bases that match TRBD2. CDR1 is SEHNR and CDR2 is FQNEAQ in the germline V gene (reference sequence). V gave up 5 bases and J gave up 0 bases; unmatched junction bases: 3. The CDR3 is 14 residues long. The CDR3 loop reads CASSRGTNQETQYF. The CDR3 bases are TGTGCCAGCAGCCGAGGGACTAACCAAGAGACCCAGTACTTC.

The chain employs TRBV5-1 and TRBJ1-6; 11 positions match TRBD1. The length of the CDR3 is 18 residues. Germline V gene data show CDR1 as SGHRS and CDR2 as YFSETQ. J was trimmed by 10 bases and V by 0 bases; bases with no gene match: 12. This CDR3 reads CASSLGSPGTGGGSPLHF. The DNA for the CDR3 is TGCGCCAGCAGCTTGGGGAGTCCCGGGACAGGGGGAGGATCACCCCTCCACTTT.